Listed below are T cell receptor beta chains from one sample, sequenced in a study of PD-1 blockade in classical Hodgkin lymphoma. Using immunoSEQ multiplex PCR, the repertoire was profiled, and TCRdb retains in-frame clones only, with some absent. The table lists tens of thousands of clones, just over 90% of them singletons. The specimen comprised peripheral blood mononuclear cells (PBMCs), sampled before the fourth cycle of nivolumab. These receptor sequences come from a human donor with classical Hodgkin lymphoma. The CDR3 runs from the conserved cysteine through the conserved F or W. D genes are given only for firm matches. Rows may omit the clone size; those that give it use once, few, many or a size class.

CDR3aa: CASSEWGQAVPCVF
CDR3nt: TGCGCCAGCAGTGAGTGGGGGCAGGCCGTGCCATGTGTCTTC
v_gene: TRBV10-2
j_gene: TRBJ2-1
abundance: NA
d_gene: NA

CDR3aa: CASSDRVQGYEQYF
CDR3nt: TGTGCCAGTAGTGATCGGGTACAGGGCTACGAGCAGTACTTC
v_gene: TRBV19
j_gene: TRBJ2-7
abundance: NA
d_gene: NA

CDR3aa: CASSFTDNTEAFF
CDR3nt: TGTGCCAGCAGCTTTACGGATAACACTGAAGCTTTCTTT
v_gene: TRBV5-8
j_gene: TRBJ1-1
abundance: NA
d_gene: NA

CDR3aa: CASSLYSNQPQHF
CDR3nt: TGTGCCAGCAGCTTGTACAGCAATCAGCCCCAGCATTTT
v_gene: TRBV5-6
j_gene: TRBJ1-5
abundance: NA
d_gene: NA

CDR3aa: CASSPPTGGGRGAFF
CDR3nt: TGTGCCAGCTCACCACCAACGGGAGGCGGTAGGGGAGCTTTCTTT
v_gene: TRBV18
j_gene: TRBJ1-1
abundance: few
d_gene: NA

CDR3aa: CASSQDRGRAGYTF
CDR3nt: TGCGCCAGCAGTCAGGACAGGGGAAGGGCTGGCTACACCTTC
v_gene: TRBV10-1
j_gene: TRBJ1-2
abundance: NA
d_gene: TRBD1

CDR3aa: CASSWQVGEKLFF
CDR3nt: TGTGCCAGCAGTTGGCAGGTGGGAGAAAAACTGTTTTTT
v_gene: TRBV6-5
j_gene: TRBJ1-4
abundance: NA
d_gene: NA

CDR3aa: CASSIDPGGGANEQFF
CDR3nt: TGTGCCAGTAGTATAGATCCCGGCGGGGGGGCTAATGAGCAGTTCTTC
v_gene: TRBV19
j_gene: TRBJ2-1
abundance: NA
d_gene: TRBD2

CDR3aa: CASSLGYETGAPDTQYF
CDR3nt: TGTGCCAGCAGCTTAGGGTACGAGACAGGGGCCCCAGATACGCAGTATTTT
v_gene: TRBV7-8
j_gene: TRBJ2-3
abundance: NA
d_gene: TRBD1

CDR3aa: CASSSTSGVYNEQFF
CDR3nt: TGTGCCAGCAGTTCGACTAGCGGGGTTTACAATGAGCAGTTCTTC
v_gene: TRBV27
j_gene: TRBJ2-1
abundance: NA
d_gene: TRBD2

CDR3aa: CASSPQTGERETQYF
CDR3nt: TGTGCCAGCAGCCCACAGACAGGGGAGAGAGAGACCCAGTACTTC
v_gene: TRBV5-4
j_gene: TRBJ2-5
abundance: NA
d_gene: TRBD1

CDR3aa: CASSSYRDASYEQYF
CDR3nt: TGTGCCAGCAGCTCATACCGGGACGCCTCCTACGAGCAGTACTTC
v_gene: TRBV7-9
j_gene: TRBJ2-7
abundance: NA
d_gene: NA

CDR3aa: CASNRLLGSNQPQHF
CDR3nt: TGTGCCAGTAACAGACTTTTGGGCAGCAATCAGCCCCAGCATTTT
v_gene: TRBV19
j_gene: TRBJ1-5
abundance: medium-sized
d_gene: NA

CDR3aa: CASRRRAGGLEDTQYF
CDR3nt: TGTGCCAGCAGAAGACGAGCGGGGGGGCTGGAAGATACGCAGTATTTT
v_gene: TRBV11-3
j_gene: TRBJ2-3
abundance: NA
d_gene: TRBD2

CDR3aa: CASSPQDWGQPQHF
CDR3nt: TGTGCCAGTAGTCCCCAGGACTGGGGACAGCCCCAGCATTTT
v_gene: TRBV19
j_gene: TRBJ1-5
abundance: NA
d_gene: NA

CDR3aa: CASSLAGSGGLSYEQYF
CDR3nt: TGTGCCAGCAGCTTAGCGGGTAGCGGGGGGCTCTCCTACGAGCAGTACTTC
v_gene: TRBV7-2
j_gene: TRBJ2-7
abundance: NA
d_gene: TRBD2

CDR3aa: CASSLFGTGVDGYTF
CDR3nt: TGTGCCAGCAGCTTATTTGGGACAGGGGTTGATGGCTACACCTTC
v_gene: TRBV7-9
j_gene: TRBJ1-2
abundance: once
d_gene: TRBD1

CDR3aa: CASSIDSGGGEDTEAFF
CDR3nt: TGTGCCAGCAGCATAGACAGTGGTGGGGGGGAGGACACTGAAGCTTTCTTT
v_gene: TRBV13
j_gene: TRBJ1-1
abundance: NA
d_gene: NA

CDR3aa: CSVEVVGTLTYEQYF
CDR3nt: TGCAGCGTTGAAGTTGTCGGGACACTCACCTACGAGCAGTACTTC
v_gene: TRBV29-1
j_gene: TRBJ2-7
abundance: NA
d_gene: NA

CDR3aa: CASSSPTSDYLNEQFF
CDR3nt: TGTGCCAGCAGCTCACCGACTAGCGATTACCTCAATGAGCAGTTCTTC
v_gene: TRBV7-2
j_gene: TRBJ2-1
abundance: NA
d_gene: TRBD2

CDR3aa: CASSSGQSPLHF
CDR3nt: TGTGCCAGCAGCAGCGGACAGTCACCCCTCCACTTT
v_gene: TRBV11-1
j_gene: TRBJ1-6
abundance: NA
d_gene: NA

CDR3aa: CASSRGTLSTDTQYF
CDR3nt: TGTGCCAGCAGCCGGGGGACACTAAGCACAGATACGCAGTATTTT
v_gene: TRBV28
j_gene: TRBJ2-3
abundance: once
d_gene: NA

CDR3aa: CASSLYPRF
CDR3nt: TGTGCCAGCAGCTTGTATCCGCGCTTC
v_gene: TRBV5-6
j_gene: TRBJ1-2
abundance: once
d_gene: NA